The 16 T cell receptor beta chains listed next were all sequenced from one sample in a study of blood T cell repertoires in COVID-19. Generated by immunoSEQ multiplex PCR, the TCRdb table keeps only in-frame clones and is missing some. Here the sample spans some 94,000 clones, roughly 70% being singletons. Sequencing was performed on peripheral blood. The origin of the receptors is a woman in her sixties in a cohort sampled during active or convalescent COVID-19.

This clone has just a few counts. The DNA for the CDR3 is TGTGCCAGCAGTGTACAGAACTATGGCTACACCTTC. Its translation is CASSVQNYGYTF. This chain connects TRBV12-3 or TRBV12-4 to TRBJ1-2; D unresolved. This CDR3 comprises 12 residues. Trimming cost V 5 bases and J 2 bases, with 6 bases left between them.

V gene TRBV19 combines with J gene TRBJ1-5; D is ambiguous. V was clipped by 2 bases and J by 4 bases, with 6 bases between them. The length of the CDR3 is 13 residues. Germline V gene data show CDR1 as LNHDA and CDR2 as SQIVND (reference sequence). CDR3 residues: CASSISRNQPQHF. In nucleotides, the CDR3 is TGTGCCAGTAGTATATCGCGGAATCAGCCCCAGCATTTT.

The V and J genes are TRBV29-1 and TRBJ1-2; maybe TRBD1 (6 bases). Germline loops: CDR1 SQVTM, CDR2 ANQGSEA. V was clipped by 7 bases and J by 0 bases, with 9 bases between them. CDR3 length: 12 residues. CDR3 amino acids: CSDWDTNYGYTF. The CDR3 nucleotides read TGCAGCGATTGGGACACTAACTATGGCTACACCTTC.

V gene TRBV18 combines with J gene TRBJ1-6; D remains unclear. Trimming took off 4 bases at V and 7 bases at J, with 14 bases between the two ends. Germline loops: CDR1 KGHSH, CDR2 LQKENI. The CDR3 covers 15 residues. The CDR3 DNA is TGTGCCAGCTCACTTGGGCCCGGAGGGAATTCACCCCTCCACTTT. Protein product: CASSLGPGGNSPLHF.

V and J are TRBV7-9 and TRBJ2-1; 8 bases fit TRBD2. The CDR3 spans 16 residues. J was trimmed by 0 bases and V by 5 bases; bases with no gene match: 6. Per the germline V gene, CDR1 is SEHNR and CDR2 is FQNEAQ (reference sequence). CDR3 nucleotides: TGTGCCAGCAGCCTAGGAGCGGGGGCCTCCTACAATGAGCAGTTCTTC. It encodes CASSLGAGASYNEQFF. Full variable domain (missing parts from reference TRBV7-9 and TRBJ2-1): DTGVSQNPRHKITKRGQNVTFRCDPISEHNRLYWYRQTLGQGPEFLTYFQNEAQLEKSRLLSDRFSAERPKGSFSTLEIQRTEQGDSAMYLCASSLGAGASYNEQFFGPGTRLTVL.

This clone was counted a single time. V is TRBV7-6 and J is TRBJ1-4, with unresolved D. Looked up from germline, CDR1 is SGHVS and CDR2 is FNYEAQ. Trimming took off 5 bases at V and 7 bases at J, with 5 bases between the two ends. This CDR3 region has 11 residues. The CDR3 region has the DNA TGTGCCAGCAGCCCCGGTGAAAAACTGTTTTTT. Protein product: CASSPGEKLFF.

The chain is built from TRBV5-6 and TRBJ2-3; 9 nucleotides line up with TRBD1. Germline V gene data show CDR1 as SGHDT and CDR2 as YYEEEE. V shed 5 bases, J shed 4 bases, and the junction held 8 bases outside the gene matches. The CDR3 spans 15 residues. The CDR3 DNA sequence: TGTGCCAGCAGTGCGGGACAGGGACGGGCAGATACGCAGTATTTT. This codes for CASSAGQGRADTQYF.

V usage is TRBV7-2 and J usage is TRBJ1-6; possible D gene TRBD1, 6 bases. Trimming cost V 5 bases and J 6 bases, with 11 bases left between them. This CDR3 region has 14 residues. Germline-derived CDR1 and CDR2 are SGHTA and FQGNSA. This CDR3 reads CASSQTGPNSPLHF. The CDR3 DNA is TGTGCCAGCAGCCAGACAGGCCCTAATTCACCCCTCCACTTT.

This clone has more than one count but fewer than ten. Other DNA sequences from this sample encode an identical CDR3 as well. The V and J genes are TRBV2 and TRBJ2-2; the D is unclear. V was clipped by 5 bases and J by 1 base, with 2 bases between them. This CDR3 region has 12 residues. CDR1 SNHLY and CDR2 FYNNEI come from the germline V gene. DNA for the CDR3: TGTGCCAGCAGTCGGAACACCGGGGAGCTGTTTTTT. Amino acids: CASSRNTGELFF.

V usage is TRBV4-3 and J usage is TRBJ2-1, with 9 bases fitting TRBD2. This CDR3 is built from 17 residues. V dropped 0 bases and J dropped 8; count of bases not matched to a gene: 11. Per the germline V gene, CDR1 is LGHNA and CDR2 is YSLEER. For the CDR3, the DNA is TGCGCCAGCAGCCAAGATATTTGGCGGGGGGGCAGGGATGAGCAGTTCTTC. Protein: CASSQDIWRGGRDEQFF.

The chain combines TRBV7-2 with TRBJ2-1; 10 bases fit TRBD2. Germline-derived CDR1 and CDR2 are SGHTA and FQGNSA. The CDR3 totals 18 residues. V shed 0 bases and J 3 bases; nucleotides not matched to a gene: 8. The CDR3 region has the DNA TGTGCCAGCAGCTTAGCACCGTCACTAGCGGGGAGCTACAATGAGCAGTTCTTC. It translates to CASSLAPSLAGSYNEQFF. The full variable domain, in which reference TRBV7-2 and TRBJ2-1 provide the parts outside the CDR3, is GAGVSQSPSNKVTEKGKDVELRCDPISGHTALYWYRQSLGQGLEFLIYFQGNSAPDKSGLPSDRFSAERTGGSVSTLTIQRTQQEDSAVYLCASSLAPSLAGSYNEQFFGPGTRLTVL.

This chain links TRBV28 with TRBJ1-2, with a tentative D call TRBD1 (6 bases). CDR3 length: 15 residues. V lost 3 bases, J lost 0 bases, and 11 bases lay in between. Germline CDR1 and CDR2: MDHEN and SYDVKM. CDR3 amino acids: CASSLDSVANYGYTF. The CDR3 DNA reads TGTGCCAGCAGTTTGGACAGCGTCGCTAACTATGGCTACACCTTC.

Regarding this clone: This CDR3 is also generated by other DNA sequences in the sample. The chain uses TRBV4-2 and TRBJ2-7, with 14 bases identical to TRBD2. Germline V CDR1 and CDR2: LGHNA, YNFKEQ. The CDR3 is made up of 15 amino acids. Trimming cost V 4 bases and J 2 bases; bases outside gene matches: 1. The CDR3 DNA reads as TGTGCCAGCAGCCTGACTAGCGGGGGGGCCTACGAGCAGTACTTC. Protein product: CASSLTSGGAYEQYF.

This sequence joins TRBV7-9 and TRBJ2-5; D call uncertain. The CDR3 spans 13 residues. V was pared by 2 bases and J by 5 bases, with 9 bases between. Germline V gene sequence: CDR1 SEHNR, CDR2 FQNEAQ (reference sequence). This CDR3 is CASSLLLMETQYF. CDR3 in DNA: TGTGCCAGCAGCTTATTGTTAATGGAGACCCAGTACTTC.

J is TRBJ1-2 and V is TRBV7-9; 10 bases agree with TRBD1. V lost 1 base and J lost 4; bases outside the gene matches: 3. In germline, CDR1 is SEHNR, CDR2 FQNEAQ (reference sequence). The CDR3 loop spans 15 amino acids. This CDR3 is CASSLVGTGAYGYTF. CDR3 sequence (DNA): TGTGCCAGCAGCTTAGTGGGGACAGGGGCCTATGGCTACACCTTC.

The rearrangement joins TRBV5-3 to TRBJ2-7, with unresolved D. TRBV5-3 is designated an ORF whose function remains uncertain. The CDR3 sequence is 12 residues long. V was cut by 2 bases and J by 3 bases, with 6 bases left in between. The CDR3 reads CARSLKLYEQYF. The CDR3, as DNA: TGTGCCAGAAGCTTAAAGCTCTACGAGCAGTACTTC.